A selection of T cell receptor beta chains follows, all from one sample in a study of OX40 agonist ivuxolimab in advanced cancers. Sequenced by immunoSEQ multiplex PCR; TCRdb stores in-frame clones only, minus some. The table includes some 52,000 clones, roughly 94% detected once. The sample was CD4+ or CD8+ T cells sorted from blood, taken in a trial of the OX40 agonist ivuxolimab. These receptors all stem from an adult with an advanced solid tumor such as melanoma, head and neck, liver or kidney cancer. Each CDR3 is given with its conserved first and last residue. The D gene is left open where the match is weak. The listing skips clone size in some rows; elsewhere it reads once, few, many or a size class.

v_call: TRBV28; clone_size: -; j_call: TRBJ2-7; d_call: TRBD2; cdr3_nt: TGTGCCAGCAGCCCAGTAGCGGGAGGCCCCGAGCAGTACTTC; cdr3_aa: CASSPVAGGPEQYF
v_call: TRBV4-3; clone_size: -; j_call: TRBJ2-2; d_call: TRBD2; cdr3_nt: TGCGCCAGCAGCCAAGCCGTGGGCGGGGGTGGCGGGGAGCTGTTTTTT; cdr3_aa: CASSQAVGGGGGELFF
v_call: TRBV27; clone_size: -; j_call: TRBJ2-1; d_call: -; cdr3_nt: TGTGCCAGCAGGAGAAGGGGTGGGGGCGATGAGCAGTTCTTC; cdr3_aa: CASRRRGGGDEQFF
v_call: TRBV6-5; clone_size: -; j_call: TRBJ1-2; d_call: TRBD1; cdr3_nt: TGTGCCAGCAGTTACACCAAAAGACAGGGTAACTATGGCTACACCTTC; cdr3_aa: CASSYTKRQGNYGYTF
v_call: TRBV2; clone_size: few; j_call: TRBJ2-1; d_call: TRBD1; cdr3_nt: TGTGCCAGTCCGGGACAGGGGGCACACAATGAGCAGTTCTTC; cdr3_aa: CASPGQGAHNEQFF
v_call: TRBV7-8; clone_size: -; j_call: TRBJ1-3; d_call: -; cdr3_nt: TGTGCCAGCAGCTTAGATCAAGAGGGGTATTGGGTCGGAAACACCATATATTTT; cdr3_aa: CASSLDQEGYWVGNTIYF
v_call: TRBV15; clone_size: -; j_call: TRBJ2-3; d_call: -; cdr3_nt: TGTGCCACCAGCCTAGCTGACAGGACCCTCACAGATACGCAGTATTTT; cdr3_aa: CATSLADRTLTDTQYF
v_call: TRBV6-4; clone_size: -; j_call: TRBJ1-1; d_call: -; cdr3_nt: TGTGCCAGCCAATTCGACGAAAACACTGAAGCTTTCTTT; cdr3_aa: CASQFDENTEAFF
v_call: TRBV11-2; clone_size: -; j_call: TRBJ2-7; d_call: -; cdr3_nt: TGTGCCAGCAGCTTAGGTCGGGGGCCACTCTACGAGCAGTACTTC; cdr3_aa: CASSLGRGPLYEQYF
v_call: TRBV28; clone_size: -; j_call: TRBJ1-1; d_call: TRBD1; cdr3_nt: TGTGCCAGCAGTTTGCCACCTTCGGGGGACAGAGAGAACACTGAAGCTTTCTTT; cdr3_aa: CASSLPPSGDRENTEAFF
v_call: TRBV27; clone_size: -; j_call: TRBJ2-7; d_call: -; cdr3_nt: TGTGCCAGCGCACTAGGGGACGGAAGAGCCTACGAGCAGTACTTC; cdr3_aa: CASALGDGRAYEQYF
v_call: TRBV6-1; clone_size: -; j_call: TRBJ2-1; d_call: -; cdr3_nt: TGTGCCAGCAGTGAAGCGCGGGACACACACAATGAGCAGTTCTTC; cdr3_aa: CASSEARDTHNEQFF
v_call: TRBV27; clone_size: -; j_call: TRBJ1-1; d_call: TRBD1; cdr3_nt: TGTGCCAGCAGGACGACAGGGGGCAACACTGAAGCTTTCTTT; cdr3_aa: CASRTTGGNTEAFF
v_call: TRBV2; clone_size: -; j_call: TRBJ2-7; d_call: TRBD2; cdr3_nt: TGTGCCAGCAAATCGCCGGGACTAGCGGTGGGCGAGCAGTACTTC; cdr3_aa: CASKSPGLAVGEQYF
v_call: TRBV7-9; clone_size: -; j_call: TRBJ2-3; d_call: TRBD2; cdr3_nt: TGTGCCAGCAGACTGATAATAGCGGGAGGCACAGATACGCAGTATTTT; cdr3_aa: CASRLIIAGGTDTQYF
v_call: TRBV19; clone_size: -; j_call: TRBJ2-7; d_call: TRBD2; cdr3_nt: TGTGCCAGTAGTATTTTAGCGGGCGACGGCAAAGATCTCGAGCAGTACTTC; cdr3_aa: CASSILAGDGKDLEQYF
v_call: TRBV27; clone_size: -; j_call: TRBJ1-2; d_call: -; cdr3_nt: TGTGCCAGCAGTTTACAGGGATTCAGGGACTATGGCTACACCTTC; cdr3_aa: CASSLQGFRDYGYTF
v_call: TRBV7-6; clone_size: -; j_call: TRBJ2-3; d_call: TRBD2; cdr3_nt: TGTGCCAGCAGCTCCGCCGGGACTAGCGGGTCTACAGATACGCAGTATTTT; cdr3_aa: CASSSAGTSGSTDTQYF
v_call: TRBV6-5; clone_size: -; j_call: TRBJ2-2; d_call: -; cdr3_nt: TGTGCCAGCGCCCGGGAAATCCTAGGGTCCGGGGAGCTGTTTTTT; cdr3_aa: CASAREILGSGELFF
v_call: TRBV19; clone_size: -; j_call: TRBJ2-2; d_call: TRBD2; cdr3_nt: TGTGCCAGTATGGGGGCTAGCGGGAGAGTCTCCGGGGAGCTGTTTTTT; cdr3_aa: CASMGASGRVSGELFF
v_call: TRBV6-5; clone_size: -; j_call: TRBJ2-1; d_call: TRBD2; cdr3_nt: TGTGCCAGCAGTTCAACCCTAGCGGGAGTGGGGAATGAGCAGTTCTTC; cdr3_aa: CASSSTLAGVGNEQFF
v_call: TRBV4-1; clone_size: -; j_call: TRBJ2-5; d_call: TRBD1; cdr3_nt: TGCGCCAGCAGCCATTCCCAGACAGGGAGCAGCCAAGAGACCCAGTACTTC; cdr3_aa: CASSHSQTGSSQETQYF
v_call: TRBV9; clone_size: -; j_call: TRBJ1-1; d_call: -; cdr3_nt: TGTGCCAGCAGCGTAGGACAGGCCCAGGGCACTGAAGCTTTCTTT; cdr3_aa: CASSVGQAQGTEAFF
v_call: TRBV6-5; clone_size: once; j_call: TRBJ2-3; d_call: -; cdr3_nt: TGTGCCAGCAGTTACTCGTTGGGGGGCACAGATACGCAGTATTTT; cdr3_aa: CASSYSLGGTDTQYF
v_call: TRBV7-9; clone_size: -; j_call: TRBJ2-1; d_call: TRBD2; cdr3_nt: TGTGCCAGCAGCCCCACTAGCGTGAGTTACAATGAGCAGTTCTTC; cdr3_aa: CASSPTSVSYNEQFF
v_call: TRBV6-5; clone_size: -; j_call: TRBJ1-2; d_call: -; cdr3_nt: TGTGCCAGCAGTTACTCCGAGGTCCGAGGCTACACCTTC; cdr3_aa: CASSYSEVRGYTF
v_call: TRBV18; clone_size: -; j_call: TRBJ2-1; d_call: TRBD2; cdr3_nt: TGTGCCAGCTCACCACTCGCCGATCCGAGCGGGAGGTTGAACAATGAGCAGTTCTTC; cdr3_aa: CASSPLADPSGRLNNEQFF
v_call: TRBV5-1; clone_size: -; j_call: TRBJ2-1; d_call: -; cdr3_nt: TGCGCCAGCAGCGGGACCGGCGAGGGGCTAATTAATGAGCAGTTCTTC; cdr3_aa: CASSGTGEGLINEQFF
v_call: TRBV5-1; clone_size: once; j_call: TRBJ1-4; d_call: TRBD1; cdr3_nt: TGCGCCAGCGGATGGACTCCCGGGACAGACTATGAAAAACTGTTTTTT; cdr3_aa: CASGWTPGTDYEKLFF
v_call: TRBV18; clone_size: -; j_call: TRBJ2-7; d_call: -; cdr3_nt: TGTGCCAGCTCACCTCTCAAGAGAACGGGACACACCCAAAACGAGCAGTACTTC; cdr3_aa: CASSPLKRTGHTQNEQYF
v_call: TRBV19; clone_size: -; j_call: TRBJ2-5; d_call: TRBD1; cdr3_nt: TGTGCCAGTAGTATTTTGACAGGGGGAGAGACCCAGTACTTC; cdr3_aa: CASSILTGGETQYF
v_call: TRBV10-3; clone_size: -; j_call: TRBJ2-7; d_call: -; cdr3_nt: TGTGCCATCAGTGATTTGACAGGCCCCCATGGCTACGAGCAGTACTTC; cdr3_aa: CAISDLTGPHGYEQYF
v_call: TRBV11-3; clone_size: -; j_call: TRBJ2-3; d_call: TRBD2; cdr3_nt: TGTGCCAGCAGCATGCCCCCCGGGACTAGCCTCTTTAGCACAGATACGCAGTATTTT; cdr3_aa: CASSMPPGTSLFSTDTQYF
v_call: TRBV29-1; clone_size: -; j_call: TRBJ2-1; d_call: -; cdr3_nt: TGCAGCGTTGGATCACTTGTAAGCAATGAGCAGTTCTTC; cdr3_aa: CSVGSLVSNEQFF
v_call: TRBV7-3; clone_size: -; j_call: TRBJ2-7; d_call: TRBD2; cdr3_nt: TGTGCCAGCAGCTTAGCGGGAGGGCCGGGAGAGCAGTACTTC; cdr3_aa: CASSLAGGPGEQYF
v_call: TRBV19; clone_size: -; j_call: TRBJ1-1; d_call: -; cdr3_nt: TGTGCCAGTACGGAGGGGACGCACACTGAAGCTTTCTTT; cdr3_aa: CASTEGTHTEAFF
v_call: TRBV6-1; clone_size: -; j_call: TRBJ2-3; d_call: TRBD1; cdr3_nt: TGTGCCAGCAGTGTCCGGGACAGGGATTACACAGATACGCAGTATTTT; cdr3_aa: CASSVRDRDYTDTQYF
v_call: TRBV27; clone_size: -; j_call: TRBJ2-7; d_call: TRBD1; cdr3_nt: TGTGCCAGCAGTGTGGGACAGGGGGCTTACGAGCAGTACTTC; cdr3_aa: CASSVGQGAYEQYF
v_call: TRBV6-6; clone_size: -; j_call: TRBJ2-3; d_call: TRBD2; cdr3_nt: TGTGCCAGCAGTTACAGCGGGAGGGCGGATACGCAGTATTTT; cdr3_aa: CASSYSGRADTQYF
v_call: TRBV27; clone_size: -; j_call: TRBJ2-3; d_call: -; cdr3_nt: TGTGCCAGCAGTTTGGGCAGGGCAAGCACAGATACGCAGTATTTT; cdr3_aa: CASSLGRASTDTQYF
v_call: TRBV27; clone_size: -; j_call: TRBJ1-5; d_call: -; cdr3_nt: TGTGCCAGCAGTCCCGCTGGTTTTCAGCCCCAGCATTTT; cdr3_aa: CASSPAGFQPQHF
v_call: TRBV18; clone_size: -; j_call: TRBJ1-3; d_call: -; cdr3_nt: TGTGCCAGCTCACCAGGTGGCTCTGGAAACACCATATATTTT; cdr3_aa: CASSPGGSGNTIYF
v_call: TRBV6-5; clone_size: -; j_call: TRBJ2-5; d_call: -; cdr3_nt: TGTGCCACCAAGGGGGTTCGAGAGACCCAGTACTTC; cdr3_aa: CATKGVRETQYF
v_call: TRBV28; clone_size: -; j_call: TRBJ2-3; d_call: -; cdr3_nt: TGTGCCAGCAGTTTATCCGGCGGGATCTCGATAGATACGCAGTATTTT; cdr3_aa: CASSLSGGISIDTQYF
v_call: TRBV30; clone_size: -; j_call: TRBJ2-7; d_call: -; cdr3_nt: TGTGCCTGGAGTGTAGGCTTCCACGAGCAGTACTTC; cdr3_aa: CAWSVGFHEQYF
v_call: TRBV9; clone_size: -; j_call: TRBJ2-1; d_call: -; cdr3_nt: TGTGCCAGCAGCGTATATGCTTTTACCTACAATGAGCAGTTCTTC; cdr3_aa: CASSVYAFTYNEQFF
v_call: TRBV9; clone_size: -; j_call: TRBJ2-7; d_call: -; cdr3_nt: TGTGCCAGCAGCGTAGAGTCGGGGTTGGCCTACGAGCAGTACTTC; cdr3_aa: CASSVESGLAYEQYF
v_call: TRBV27; clone_size: -; j_call: TRBJ2-7; d_call: -; cdr3_nt: TGTGCCAGCGGAAATTACGAGCAGTACTTC; cdr3_aa: CASGNYEQYF
v_call: TRBV4-3; clone_size: -; j_call: TRBJ1-6; d_call: -; cdr3_nt: TGCGCCAGCAGCCAAGATCGGGGGGGTGGTTCACCCCTCCACTTT; cdr3_aa: CASSQDRGGGSPLHF
v_call: TRBV10-3; clone_size: -; j_call: TRBJ1-1; d_call: TRBD1; cdr3_nt: TGTGCCATCACCGGGACAGGGGGCAAGGATTCCACTGAAGCTTTCTTT; cdr3_aa: CAITGTGGKDSTEAFF
v_call: TRBV19; clone_size: -; j_call: TRBJ1-1; d_call: -; cdr3_nt: TGTGCCAGTAGTATTGCTGGGGTATGGACTGAAGCTTTCTTT; cdr3_aa: CASSIAGVWTEAFF
v_call: TRBV7-9; clone_size: once; j_call: TRBJ2-1; d_call: -; cdr3_nt: TGTGCCAGCAGCTTAGAATGGGGCGAGCAGTTCTTC; cdr3_aa: CASSLEWGEQFF
v_call: TRBV13; clone_size: -; j_call: TRBJ2-7; d_call: TRBD1; cdr3_nt: TGTGCCAGCAGCTCGACCGGGACAGGGGGCTACGAGCAGTACTTC; cdr3_aa: CASSSTGTGGYEQYF